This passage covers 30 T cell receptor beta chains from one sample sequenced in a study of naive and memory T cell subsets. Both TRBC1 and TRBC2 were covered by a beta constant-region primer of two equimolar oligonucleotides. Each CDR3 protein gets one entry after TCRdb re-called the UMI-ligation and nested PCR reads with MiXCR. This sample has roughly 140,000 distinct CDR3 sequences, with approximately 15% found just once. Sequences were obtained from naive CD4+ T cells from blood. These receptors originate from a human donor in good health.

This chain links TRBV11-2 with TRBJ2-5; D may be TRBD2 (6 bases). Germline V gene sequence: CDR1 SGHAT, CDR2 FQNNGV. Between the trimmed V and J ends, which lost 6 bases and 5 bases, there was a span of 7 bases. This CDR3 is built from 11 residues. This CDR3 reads CASRAGETQYF. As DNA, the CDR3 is TGTGCCAGCAGGGCGGGGGAGACCCAGTACTTC.

The DNA of the CDR3 is TGTGCCAGCAGCCATTTAACAGGAAGGACTGAAGCTTTCTTT. Its translation: CASSHLTGRTEAFF. V usage is TRBV3-1 and J usage is TRBJ1-1; TRBD1 might be the D (5 bases). Trimming left V 3 bases short and J 5 bases short, with 13 bases between. CDR1 and CDR2 from the germline V gene are LGHDT and YNNKEL (reference sequence). The CDR3 runs 14 residues. Full variable domain (rest looked up from reference TRBV3-1 and TRBJ1-1): DTAVSQTPKYLVTQMGNDKSIKCEQNLGHDTMYWYKQDSKKFLKIMFSYNNKELIINETVPNRFSPKSPDKAHLNLHINSLELGDSAVYFCASSHLTGRTEAFFGQGTRLTVV.

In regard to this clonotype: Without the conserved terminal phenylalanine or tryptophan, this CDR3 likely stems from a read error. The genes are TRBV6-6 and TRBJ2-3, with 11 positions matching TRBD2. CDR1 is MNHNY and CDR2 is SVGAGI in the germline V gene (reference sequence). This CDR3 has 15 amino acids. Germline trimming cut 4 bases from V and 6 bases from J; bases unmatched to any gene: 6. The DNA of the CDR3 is TGTGCCAGCAGTTTCGGACTAGCGGGCCTGGATACGCAGTATTCT. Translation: CASSFGLAGLDTQYS.

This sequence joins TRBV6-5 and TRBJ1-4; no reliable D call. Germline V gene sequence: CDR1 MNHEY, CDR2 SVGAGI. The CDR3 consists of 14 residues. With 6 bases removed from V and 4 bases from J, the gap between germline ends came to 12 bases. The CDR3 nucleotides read TGTGCCAGCAGCCGGGGTAGGAATAATGAAAAACTGTTTTTT. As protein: CASSRGRNNEKLFF.

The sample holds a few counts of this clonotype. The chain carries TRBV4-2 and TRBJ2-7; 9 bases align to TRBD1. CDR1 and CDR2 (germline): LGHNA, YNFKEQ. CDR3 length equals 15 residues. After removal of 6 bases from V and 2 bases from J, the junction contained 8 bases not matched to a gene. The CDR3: CASRGSGQGTYEQYF. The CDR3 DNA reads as TGTGCCAGCAGGGGCTCGGGACAGGGAACCTACGAGCAGTACTTC.

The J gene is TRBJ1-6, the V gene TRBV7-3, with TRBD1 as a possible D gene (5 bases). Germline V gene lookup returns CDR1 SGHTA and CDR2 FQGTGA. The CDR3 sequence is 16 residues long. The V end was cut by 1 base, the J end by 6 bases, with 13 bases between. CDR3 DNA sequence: TGTGCCAGCAGCTTAATGGGGGGGACTTCTAATTCACCCCTCCACTTT. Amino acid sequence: CASSLMGGTSNSPLHF.

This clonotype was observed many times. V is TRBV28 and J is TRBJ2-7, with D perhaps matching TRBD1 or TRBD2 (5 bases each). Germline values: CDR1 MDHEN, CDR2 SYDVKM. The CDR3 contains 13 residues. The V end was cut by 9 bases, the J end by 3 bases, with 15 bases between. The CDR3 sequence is CASLNRDRYEQYF. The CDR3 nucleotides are TGTGCCAGTCTAAACCGGGACCGCTACGAGCAGTACTTC. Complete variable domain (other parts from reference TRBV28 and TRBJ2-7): DVKVTQSSRYLVKRTGEKVFLECVQDMDHENMFWYRQDPGLGLRLIYFSYDVKMKEKGDIPEGYSVSREKKERFSLILESASTNQTSMYLCASLNRDRYEQYFGPGTRLTVT.

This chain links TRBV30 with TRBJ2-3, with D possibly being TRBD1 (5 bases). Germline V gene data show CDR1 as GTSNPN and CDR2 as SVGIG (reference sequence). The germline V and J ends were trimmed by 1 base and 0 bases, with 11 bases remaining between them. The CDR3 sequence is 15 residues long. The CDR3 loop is CAWSAQATSTDTQYF. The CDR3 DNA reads TGTGCCTGGAGTGCACAGGCTACTAGCACAGATACGCAGTATTTT.

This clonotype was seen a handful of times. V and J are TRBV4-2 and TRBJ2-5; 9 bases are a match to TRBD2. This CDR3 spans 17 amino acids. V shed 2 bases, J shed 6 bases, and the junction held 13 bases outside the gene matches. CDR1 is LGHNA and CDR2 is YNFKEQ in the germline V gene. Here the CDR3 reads CASSQLGVSGSLKTQYF. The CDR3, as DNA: TGTGCCAGCAGCCAACTGGGGGTTAGCGGGAGCTTAAAGACCCAGTACTTC.

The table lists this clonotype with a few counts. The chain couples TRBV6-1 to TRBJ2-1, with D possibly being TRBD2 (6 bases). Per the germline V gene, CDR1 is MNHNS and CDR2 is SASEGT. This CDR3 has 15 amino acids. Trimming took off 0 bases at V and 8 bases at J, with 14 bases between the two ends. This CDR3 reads CASSEAPGVIYEQFF. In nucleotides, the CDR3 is TGTGCCAGCAGTGAAGCGCCGGGAGTTATCTATGAGCAGTTCTTC.

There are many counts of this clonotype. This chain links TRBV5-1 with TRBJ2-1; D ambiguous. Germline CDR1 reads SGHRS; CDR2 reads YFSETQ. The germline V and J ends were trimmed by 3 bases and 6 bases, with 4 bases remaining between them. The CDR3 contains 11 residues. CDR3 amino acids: CASSSSNEQFF. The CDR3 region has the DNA TGCGCCAGCAGCTCTTCCAATGAGCAGTTCTTC.

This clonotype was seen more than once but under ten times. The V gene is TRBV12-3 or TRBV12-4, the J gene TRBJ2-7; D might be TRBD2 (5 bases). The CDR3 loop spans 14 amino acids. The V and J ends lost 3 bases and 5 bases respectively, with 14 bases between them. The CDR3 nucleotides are TGTGCCAGCAGTTTTGGGCGGGTTTACCACGAGCAGTACTTC. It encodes CASSFGRVYHEQYF.

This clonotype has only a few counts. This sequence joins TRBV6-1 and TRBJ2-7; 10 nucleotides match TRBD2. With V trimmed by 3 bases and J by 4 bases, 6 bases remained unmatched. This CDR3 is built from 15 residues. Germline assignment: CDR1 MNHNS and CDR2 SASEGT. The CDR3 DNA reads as TGTGCCAGCAGTGAGGCTAGCGGGAGCTTGTACGAGCAGTACTTC. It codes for CASSEASGSLYEQYF.

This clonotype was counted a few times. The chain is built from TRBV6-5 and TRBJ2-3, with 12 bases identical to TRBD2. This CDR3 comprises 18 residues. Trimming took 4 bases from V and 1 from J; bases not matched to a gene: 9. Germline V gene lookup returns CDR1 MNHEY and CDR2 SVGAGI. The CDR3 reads CASSSGLAGRGGTDTQYF. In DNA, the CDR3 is TGTGCCAGCAGTTCAGGACTAGCGGGGAGGGGGGGCACAGATACGCAGTATTTT.

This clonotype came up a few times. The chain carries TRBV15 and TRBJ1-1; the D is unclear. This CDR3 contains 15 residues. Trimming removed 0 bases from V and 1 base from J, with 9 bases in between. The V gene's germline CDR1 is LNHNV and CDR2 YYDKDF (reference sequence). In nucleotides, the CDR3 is TGTGCCACCAGCAGAGATGGCAGCGGGAACACTGAAGCTTTCTTT. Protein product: CATSRDGSGNTEAFF.

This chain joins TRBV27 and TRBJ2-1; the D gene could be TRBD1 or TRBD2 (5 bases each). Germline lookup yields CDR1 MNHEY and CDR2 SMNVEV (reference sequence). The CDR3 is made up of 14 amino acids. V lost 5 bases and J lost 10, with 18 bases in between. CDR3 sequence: CASSPTAGTYEQFF. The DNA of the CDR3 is TGTGCCAGCAGTCCGACAGCCGGGACCTACGAGCAGTTCTTC.

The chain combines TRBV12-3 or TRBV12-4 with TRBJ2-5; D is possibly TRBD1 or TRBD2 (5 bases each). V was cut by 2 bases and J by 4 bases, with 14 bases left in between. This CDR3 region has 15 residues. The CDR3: CASSLKQAGTETQYF. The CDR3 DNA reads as TGTGCCAGCAGTTTAAAGCAGGCCGGGACAGAGACCCAGTACTTC.

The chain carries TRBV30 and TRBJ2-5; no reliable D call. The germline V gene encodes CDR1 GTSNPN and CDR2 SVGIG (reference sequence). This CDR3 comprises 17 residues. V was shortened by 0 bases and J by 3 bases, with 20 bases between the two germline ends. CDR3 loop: CAWSVRQADVSKETQYF. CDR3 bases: TGTGCCTGGAGTGTACGTCAAGCTGACGTTTCTAAAGAGACCCAGTACTTC.

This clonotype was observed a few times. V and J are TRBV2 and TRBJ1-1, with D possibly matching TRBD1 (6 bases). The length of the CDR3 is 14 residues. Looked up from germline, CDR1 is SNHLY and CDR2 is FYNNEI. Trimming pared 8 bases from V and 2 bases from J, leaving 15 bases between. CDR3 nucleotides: TGTGCCAGCCGCCGTACAGGGTTAAACACTGAAGCTTTCTTT. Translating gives CASRRTGLNTEAFF.

The CDR3 bases are TGTGCCAGCAGTTACATGGGGCGCGGGTATGGCTACACCTTC. Translating gives CASSYMGRGYGYTF. The rearrangement links TRBV6-5 to TRBJ1-2; TRBD1 is a possible D gene (5 bases). Looked up from germline, CDR1 is MNHEY and CDR2 is SVGAGI. Trimming cost V 2 bases and J 5 bases, with 12 bases left between them. The CDR3 length is 14 residues.

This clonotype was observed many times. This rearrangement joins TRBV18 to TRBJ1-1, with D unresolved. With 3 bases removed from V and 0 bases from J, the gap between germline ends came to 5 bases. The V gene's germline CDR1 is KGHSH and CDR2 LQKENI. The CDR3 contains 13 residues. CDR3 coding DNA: TGTGCCAGCTCACCGGCGATGAACACTGAAGCTTTCTTT. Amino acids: CASSPAMNTEAFF.

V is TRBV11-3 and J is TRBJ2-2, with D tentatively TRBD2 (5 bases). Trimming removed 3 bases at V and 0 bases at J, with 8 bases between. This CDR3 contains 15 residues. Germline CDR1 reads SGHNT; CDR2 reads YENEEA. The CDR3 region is CASSFIGTNTGELFF. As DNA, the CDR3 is TGTGCCAGCAGCTTCATCGGGACGAACACCGGGGAGCTGTTTTTT.

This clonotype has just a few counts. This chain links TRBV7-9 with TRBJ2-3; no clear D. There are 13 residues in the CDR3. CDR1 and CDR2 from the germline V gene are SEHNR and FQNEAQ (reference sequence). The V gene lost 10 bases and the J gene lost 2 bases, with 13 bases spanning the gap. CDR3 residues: CATPSPPTDTQYF. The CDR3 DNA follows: TGTGCCACCCCCTCCCCCCCCACAGATACGCAGTATTTT. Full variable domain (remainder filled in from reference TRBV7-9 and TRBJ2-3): DTGVSQNPRHKITKRGQNVTFRCDPISEHNRLYWYRQTLGQGPEFLTYFQNEAQLEKSRLLSDRFSAERPKGSFSTLEIQRTEQGDSAMYLCATPSPPTDTQYFGPGTRLTVL.

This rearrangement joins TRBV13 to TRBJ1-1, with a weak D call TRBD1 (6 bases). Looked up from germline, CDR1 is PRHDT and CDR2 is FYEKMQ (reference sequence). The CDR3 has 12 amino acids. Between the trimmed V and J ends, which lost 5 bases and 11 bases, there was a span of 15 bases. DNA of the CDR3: TGTGCCAGCAGCAGAGCAGGGGTAATGGCTTTCTTT. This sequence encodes CASSRAGVMAFF.

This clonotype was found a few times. The DNA of the CDR3 is TGTGCCATCAGTCCCGGCGGGCATCAGCCCCAGCATTTT. Protein: CAISPGGHQPQHF. V and J are TRBV10-3 and TRBJ1-5; D is unresolved. Trimming took 5 bases from V and 5 from J, leaving 10 bases between them. Germline loops: CDR1 ENHRY, CDR2 SYGVKD. The CDR3 has 13 residues.

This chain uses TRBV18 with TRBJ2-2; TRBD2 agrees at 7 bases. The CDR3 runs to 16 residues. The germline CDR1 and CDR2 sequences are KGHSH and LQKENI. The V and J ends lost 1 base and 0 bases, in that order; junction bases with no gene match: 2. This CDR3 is CASSPLSGSNTGELFF. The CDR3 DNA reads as TGTGCCAGCTCACCACTTAGCGGGTCGAACACCGGGGAGCTGTTTTTT. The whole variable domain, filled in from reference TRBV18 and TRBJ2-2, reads NAGVMQNPRHLVRRRGQEARLRCSPMKGHSHVYWYRQLPEEGLKFMVYLQKENIIDESGMPKERFSAEFPKEGPSILRIQQVVRGDSAAYFCASSPLSGSNTGELFFGEGSRLTVL.

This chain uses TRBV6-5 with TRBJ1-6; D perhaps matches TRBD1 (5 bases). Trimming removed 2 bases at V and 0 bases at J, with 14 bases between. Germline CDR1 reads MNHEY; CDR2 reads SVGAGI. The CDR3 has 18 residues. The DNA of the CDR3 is TGTGCCAGCAGTTACGCGGGGGGGAGGAGCTCCTATAATTCACCCCTCCACTTT. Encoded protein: CASSYAGGRSSYNSPLHF.

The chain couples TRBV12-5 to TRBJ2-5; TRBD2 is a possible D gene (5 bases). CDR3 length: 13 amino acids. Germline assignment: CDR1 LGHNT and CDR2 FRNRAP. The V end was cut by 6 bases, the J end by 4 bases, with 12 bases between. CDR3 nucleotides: TGTGCTAGTGGGGATACTAGTCGAGAGACCCAGTACTTC. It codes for CASGDTSRETQYF.

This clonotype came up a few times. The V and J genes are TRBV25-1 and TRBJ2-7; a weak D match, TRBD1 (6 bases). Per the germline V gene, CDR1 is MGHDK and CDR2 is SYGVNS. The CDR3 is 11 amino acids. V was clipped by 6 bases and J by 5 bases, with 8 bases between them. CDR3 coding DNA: TGTGCCAGCAGCAGGGGAAACGAGCAGTACTTC. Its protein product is CASSRGNEQYF.

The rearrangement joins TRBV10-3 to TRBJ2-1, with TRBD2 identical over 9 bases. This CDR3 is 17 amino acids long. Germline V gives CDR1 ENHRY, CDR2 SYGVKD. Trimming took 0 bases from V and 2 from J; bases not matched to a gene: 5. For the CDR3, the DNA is TGTGCCATCAGTGAGTCGTTCCCTAGCGGGGCCTACAATGAGCAGTTCTTC. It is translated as CAISESFPSGAYNEQFF.